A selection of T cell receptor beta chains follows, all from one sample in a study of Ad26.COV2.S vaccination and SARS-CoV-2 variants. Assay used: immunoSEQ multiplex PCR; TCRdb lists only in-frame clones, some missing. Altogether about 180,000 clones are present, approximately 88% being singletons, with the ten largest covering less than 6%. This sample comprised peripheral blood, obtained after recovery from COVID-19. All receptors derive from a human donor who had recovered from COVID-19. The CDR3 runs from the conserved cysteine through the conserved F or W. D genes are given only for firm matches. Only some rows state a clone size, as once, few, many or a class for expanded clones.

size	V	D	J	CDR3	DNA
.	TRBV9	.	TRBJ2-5	CASTRDWGKETQYF	TGTGCCAGCACCCGGGACTGGGGTAAAGAGACCCAGTACTTC
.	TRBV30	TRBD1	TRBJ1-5	CAWSHVWDRANQPQHF	TGTGCCTGGAGCCACGTCTGGGACAGGGCGAATCAGCCCCAGCATTTT
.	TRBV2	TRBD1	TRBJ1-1	CASSSDRGAEAFF	TGTGCCAGCAGTTCCGACAGGGGCGCTGAAGCTTTCTTT
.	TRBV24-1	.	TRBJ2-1	CAAPSKYNEQFF	TGTGCCGCCCCATCCAAGTACAATGAGCAGTTCTTC
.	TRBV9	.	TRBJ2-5	CASSRRVRETQYF	TGTGCCAGCTCCCGACGGGTCCGGGAGACCCAGTACTTC
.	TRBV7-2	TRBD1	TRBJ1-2	CASSVHRGGYTF	TGTGCCAGCAGCGTCCACAGGGGTGGCTACACCTTC
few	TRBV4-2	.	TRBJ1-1	CASSQVEGNTEAFF	TGTGCCAGCAGCCAAGTTGAGGGGAACACTGAAGCTTTCTTT
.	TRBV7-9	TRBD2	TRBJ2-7	CASSLVGLAGGWGEQYF	TGTGCCAGCAGCTTAGTGGGACTAGCGGGAGGATGGGGTGAGCAGTACTTC
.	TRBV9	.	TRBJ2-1	CASSETGYDEQFF	TGTGCCAGCAGCGAGACTGGTTACGATGAGCAGTTCTTC
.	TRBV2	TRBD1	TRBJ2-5	CASRFGTGQQETQYF	TGTGCCAGCAGGTTCGGGACAGGGCAACAAGAGACCCAGTACTTC
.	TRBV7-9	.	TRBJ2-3	CASSFPADTQYF	TGTGCCAGCAGCTTCCCGGCGGATACGCAGTATTTT
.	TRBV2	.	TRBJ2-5	CASSVYQETQYF	TGTGCCAGCAGCGTGTACCAAGAGACCCAGTACTTC
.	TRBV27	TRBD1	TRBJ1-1	CASSSFSGGATEAFF	TGTGCCAGCAGTTCCTTTTCAGGGGGTGCGACTGAAGCTTTCTTT
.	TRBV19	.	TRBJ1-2	CASSTSGQFYGYTF	TGTGCCAGTAGTACATCGGGACAATTCTATGGCTACACCTTC
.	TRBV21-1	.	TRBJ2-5	CASSKGVRGQWETQYF	TGTGCCAGCAGCAAGGGGGTGCGGGGCCAGTGGGAGACCCAGTACTTC
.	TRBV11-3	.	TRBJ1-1	CASSLEGTNTEAFF	TGTGCCAGCAGCTTAGAAGGGACGAACACTGAAGCTTTCTTT
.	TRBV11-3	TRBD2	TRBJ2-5	CASSKGTSGSGKTQYF	TGTGCCAGCAGCAAGGGGACTAGCGGGAGCGGGAAGACCCAGTACTTC
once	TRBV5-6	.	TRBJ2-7	CASSFGGSYEQYF	TGTGCCAGCAGCTTTGGGGGCTCCTACGAGCAGTACTTC
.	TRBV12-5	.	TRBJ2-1	CASGLTRPEQFF	TGTGCTAGTGGTTTGACTCGGCCTGAACAGTTCTTC
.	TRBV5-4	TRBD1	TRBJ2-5	CASSLGDRGPETQYF	TGTGCCAGCAGCTTGGGGGACAGGGGACCAGAGACCCAGTACTTC
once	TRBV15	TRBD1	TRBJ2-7	CATSRTGQGDYEQYF	TGTGCCACCAGCAGGACCGGACAGGGGGACTACGAGCAGTACTTC
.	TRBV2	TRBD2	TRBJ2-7	CASGSGVSSYEQYF	TGTGCCAGCGGTAGCGGGGTAAGCTCCTACGAGCAGTACTTC
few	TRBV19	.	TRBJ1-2	CASASGANYGYTF	TGTGCCAGTGCCTCAGGGGCAAACTATGGCTACACCTTC
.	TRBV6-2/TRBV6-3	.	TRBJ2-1	CASSSSTELSNEQFF	TGTGCCAGCAGCAGCTCGACAGAACTCAGCAATGAGCAGTTCTTC
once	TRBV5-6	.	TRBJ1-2	CASSLQGTRGYTF	TGTGCCAGCAGCTTGCAGGGGACTCGGGGCTACACCTTC
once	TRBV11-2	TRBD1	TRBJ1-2	CASSTDRVYGYTF	TGTGCCAGCAGCACAGACAGGGTCTATGGCTACACCTTC
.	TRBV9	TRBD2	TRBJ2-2	CASKAGGDTGELFF	TGCGCCAGCAAAGCGGGGGGGGACACCGGGGAGCTGTTTTTT
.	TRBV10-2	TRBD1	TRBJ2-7	CASIAARGSYEQYF	TGCGCCAGCATTGCGGCCAGGGGGTCCTACGAGCAGTACTTC
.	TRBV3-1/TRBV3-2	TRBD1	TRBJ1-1	CASSQDNRGRGAFF	TGTGCCAGCAGCCAAGACAACAGGGGGCGGGGAGCTTTCTTT
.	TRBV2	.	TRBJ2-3	CASRNTGPTDTQYF	TGTGCCAGCAGGAATACGGGCCCCACAGATACGCAGTATTTT
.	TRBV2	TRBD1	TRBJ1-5	CASSVLTGTNQPQHF	TGTGCCAGCAGTGTTTTGACAGGGACTAATCAGCCCCAGCATTTT